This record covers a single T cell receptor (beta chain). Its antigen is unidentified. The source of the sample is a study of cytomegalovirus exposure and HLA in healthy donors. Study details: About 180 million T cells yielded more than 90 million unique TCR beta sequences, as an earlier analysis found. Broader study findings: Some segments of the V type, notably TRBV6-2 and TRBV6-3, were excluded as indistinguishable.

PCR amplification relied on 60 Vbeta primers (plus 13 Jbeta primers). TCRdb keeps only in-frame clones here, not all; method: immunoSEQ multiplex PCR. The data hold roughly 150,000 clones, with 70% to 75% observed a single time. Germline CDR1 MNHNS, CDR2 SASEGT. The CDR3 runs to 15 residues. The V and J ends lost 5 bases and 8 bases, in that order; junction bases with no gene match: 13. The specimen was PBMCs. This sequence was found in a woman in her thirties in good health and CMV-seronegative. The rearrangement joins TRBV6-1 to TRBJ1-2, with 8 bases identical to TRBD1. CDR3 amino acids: CASSSLDRGKGGYTF. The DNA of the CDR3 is TGTGCCAGCAGTTCCCTCGACAGGGGAAAGGGCGGCTACACCTTC.